In its sample, the clone carrying this T cell receptor (beta chain) was seen many times. What it binds is unknown. Unique molecular identifiers tagged the TCRbeta library. From the PCR reads, TCRdb called clonotypes with MiXCR, one entry per CDR3 protein. The sample consists of more than 400,000 distinct CDR3 sequences, roughly 43% of them appearing once. CDR3 length equals 17 residues. The junction had 12 bases not matched to a gene; V was cut back by 3 bases and J by 4 bases. The germline CDR1 and CDR2 sequences are SQVTM and ANQGSEA. The data were obtained in a study of T-cell reconstitution after alpha-beta-depleted transplantation in children. Study conclusions and caveats: After one year, T-cell counts and TCRbeta diversity mostly came from new T cells. High day-60 TCRbeta diversity in some patients came from surviving recipient T cells and thymic progenitors. Expanded graft clones, several hundred of them, were reportedly the source of alpha-beta T cells about two months after transplant.

The chain joins TRBV29-1 to TRBJ2-7, with 13 bases matching TRBD2. The sequence was collected from a girl between 2 and 10 years old with aplastic anemia, due to receive a stem cell transplant. The material was PBMCs, obtained before TCRalphabeta/CD19-depleted stem cell transplant. The CDR3 DNA follows: TGCAGCGTTGACGGACTAGCGGGAGAGAAGGAAACATACGAGCAGTACTTC. It translates to CSVDGLAGEKETYEQYF.